This TCR beta chain comes out of a study of blood T cell repertoires in COVID-19 (dated by TCRdb to about 2020). For the study in its entirety: The collaborator samples originated in the United States, Italy and Spain and spanned the acute and convalescent phases of COVID-19. The prospective study material was composed of cDNA or gDNA derived from T cells, B-cell-depleted T cells, or PBMCs. Deeply sampled blood TCRbeta repertoires from subjects exposed to, actively infected with, or recovered from COVID-19 were included in the dataset. A freely available public database, intended as a resource for researchers studying the immune response to SARS-CoV-2, is where the repertoires were released. Samples were obtained from the ongoing ImmuneRACE study (first 160 participants) and from 1,254 subjects provided by 6 global collaborators. Nearly every sample came with metadata listing a de-identified subject ID, COVID-19 status, age in years and sex. HLA class I and class II types, where available, came from metadata supplied by the sample provider rather than from assay-based typing. Overall results and qualifications from the work: The amount of clinical and demographic metadata varied by source and participant and was provided uncurated.

For this clone: There is no known antigen for this receptor. No much larger clone is present one base from it, and per-base qualities are unavailable.

Whole blood was collected in K2EDTA tubes by collaborating institutions according to the institutions' own protocols. For TCRbeta analysis, collaborators shipped samples in one of three forms: frozen whole blood, isolated PBMCs, or DNA extracted from either of those sample types. V is reduced by 4 bases and J by 4 bases, leaving a spacing of 19 bases between them. The CDR3 covers 16 residues, taking in both the cysteine and the phenylalanine. The DNA shown is the 48-base CDR3, in frame from base 1. The germline V gene gives CDR1 as SGDLS and CDR2 as YYNGEE. The immunoSEQ Assay, a bias-controlled multiplex PCR, was used to amplify TCRbeta CDR3 regions from genomic DNA. Per the source publication's procedure: The number of nucleated cells in each sample was estimated by amplification of reference gene primers within the assay. To quantify the absolute abundance of each unique TCRbeta CDR3 rearrangement, sequence reads were collapsed and filtered. For each sample, productive Simpson clonality was calculated by taking the square root of Simpson's diversity index across productive rearrangements. The immuneACCESS repertoire file appears here via TCRdb, limited to in-frame rearrangements. These files lack a portion of the clones; in checked studies, under half of the deficit traces to unresolved V genes, and the cause of the others is not known. V and J calls and clone size are copied from that table; D and trimming were computed from the DNA. The sample includes 40,000 or so clones, with roughly 90% observed a single time. Of the sample, 8.4% falls within the top ten clones.

The sequence was collected from a man aged 55 to 70 with active COVID-19. The V and J segments used are TRBV9 and TRBJ2-3; 5 matching bases give a weak D call of TRBD1. Sequencing was done on a sample of peripheral blood. DNA sequence: TGTGCCAGCAGCCCCGTGCAGGGCTATAGATCAGATACGCAGTATTTT. Translated, it gives CASSPVQGYRSDTQYF.